The rows below give T cell receptor beta chains drawn from one sample of a study of tumor-infiltrating lymphocytes in primary liver carcinoma. TCRdb re-called the multiplex PCR reads through MiXCR, storing one row per CDR3 protein. Of 90,000 to 140,000 distinct CDR3 sequences detected, roughly 80% appear once; the ten largest clones hold more than 15%. Sequences were obtained from liver tumor tissue from sampling region 3. Receptors were obtained from a man in his forties with primary liver carcinoma and hepatitis B virus infection. CDR3s include the opening cysteine and the closing phenylalanine or tryptophan. D genes are given only for firm matches. Size is omitted from some rows. Given values are once, few, many or a class for expanded clones.

>-|TRBJ1-1|-|15|TRBV6-1
TGTGCCAGCAGTCCTGGGGCCGTGGGTGGCACTGAAACTTTCTTT
CASSPGAVGGTETFF
>-|TRBJ2-1|-|13|TRBV29-1
TGCAGCGTTTCTAAGGTGGGAAACAATGGGCAGTTCTTC
CSVSKVGNNGQFF
>TRBD1|TRBJ1-2|-|15|TRBV29-1
TGCAGCGTGGTCCCCCGCCTACAGGGGGCTTCTGGCTACACCTTC
CSVVPRLQGASGYTF
>-|TRBJ2-5|-|12|TRBV6-5
TGTGCCAGCAGTTTCCAGGGGGAGACCCAGTACTTC
CASSFQGETQYF
>-|TRBJ2-7|many|14|TRBV6-5
TGTGCCAGCCGGAGCGGTTTTCTGGATTACGAGCAGTACTTC
CASRSGFLDYEQYF
>TRBD2|TRBJ2-7|-|16|TRBV11-2
TGTGCCAGCAGTCCCTCTAGCGGGAGGGGGTCCTACAAGCAGTACTTC
CASSPSSGRGSYKQYF
>-|TRBJ1-4|-|14|TRBV12-3/TRBV12-4
TGTGCCAGCAGTTTAAGTGGGGATGGTGAAATACTGTTATTT
CASSLSGDGEILLF
>TRBD1|TRBJ2-2|-|17|TRBV6-6
TGTGCCAGCAGCTACTCGGGACAGGTGGCGGGGACCGGGGAGCAGTTTTTT
CASSYSGQVAGTGEQFF
>TRBD2|TRBJ2-1|-|16|TRBV14
TGTACCATCAATGCCGTAGCGGGATGGGTAAACAATGAGCAGTTCTTC
CTINAVAGWVNNEQFF
>-|TRBJ2-7|-|15|TRBV11-1
TGCGCCAGCAGCTTAACGGGATCGGGAGAATACGAGCAGCATTTC
CASSLTGSGEYEQHF
>-|TRBJ2-7|-|16|TRBV29-1
TGCAGCGTTGAAGACCCCAAGGGCAAGGGGCCCTACGAGCTGTACTTC
CSVEDPKGKGPYELYF
>-|TRBJ2-4|-|15|TRBV11-2
TGTGCCAGCACTACTTCGGCGGTAGCCAAAAACACTCAGTATTTC
CASTTSAVAKNTQYF
>-|TRBJ2-2|-|12|TRBV29-1
TGCAGAGATACCCAGGAGTCCGGGGAGCTGTTTTTT
CRDTQESGELFF
>-|TRBJ1-3|once|15|TRBV14
TGTGCCAGCAGCCAAGTTGCGGGGACTGGAAGCACCAAATATTTT
CASSQVAGTGSTKYF
>TRBD1|TRBJ2-3|-|15|TRBV5-5
TGTGCCAGCTGCTTTACAGGGGATCCCGCAGATACGCAGTATTTT
CASCFTGDPADTQYF
>TRBD1|TRBJ2-3|-|15|TRBV11-1
TGTGCCAGCATCTTCGCCGACAGGGAAGCGGATACACAGTATTTT
CASIFADREADTQYF
>-|TRBJ1-5|-|13|TRBV11-2
TGTGTCAGCGGCTTAAGGGGCGATCAGCCCCGGCATTTT
CVSGLRGDQPRHF
>-|TRBJ2-5|-|14|TRBV6-2/TRBV6-3
TGTACCAGCAGTTACAAGGAAGTTGGCGAGACCCAGTACTTC
CTSSYKEVGETQYF
>-|TRBJ1-5|-|15|TRBV29-1
TGCAGTGTTGCGATTACAGGTGATAGCAATCAGCCCCAGCGTTTT
CSVAITGDSNQPQRF
>TRBD2|TRBJ2-3|-|17|TRBV5-1
TGTGCCAGCAGCTTGGAAACTAGCGGGAGGGCCCAAGATACGCAGTATTTT
CASSLETSGRAQDTQYF
>-|TRBJ1-4|-|18|TRBV4-2
TGTGCCAGCAGCCACGATCGTGCACGGGGGGCAACTAATGAAAAACTGTTTTTT
CASSHDRARGATNEKLFF